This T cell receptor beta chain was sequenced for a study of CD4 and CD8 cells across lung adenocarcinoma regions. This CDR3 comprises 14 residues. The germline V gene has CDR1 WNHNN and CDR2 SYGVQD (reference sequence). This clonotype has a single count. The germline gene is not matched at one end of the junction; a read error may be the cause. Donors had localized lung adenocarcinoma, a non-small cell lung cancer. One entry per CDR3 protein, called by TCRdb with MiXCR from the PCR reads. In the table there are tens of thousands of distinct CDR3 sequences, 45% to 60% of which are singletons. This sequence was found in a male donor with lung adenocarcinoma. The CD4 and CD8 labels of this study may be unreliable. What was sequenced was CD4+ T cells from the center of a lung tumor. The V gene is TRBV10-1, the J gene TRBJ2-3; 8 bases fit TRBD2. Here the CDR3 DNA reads TGCGCCAGCAGCAGCGGGAGCGGTGAAGATACCCAGTATTTC. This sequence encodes CASSSGSGEDTQYF.